A single sample gave rise to the 21 T cell receptor beta chains below, sequenced in a study of low-dose radiotherapy and immunotherapy resistance in tumors. Described time point: after trial treatment. Treatment described: LDRT plus nivolumab, ipilimumab, low-dose cyclophosphamide and aspirin (RACIN trial). Primers used for first-strand cDNA, a TRAV- and TRBV-specific set, covered both alpha and beta chains. For amplifying TCRs, the PCR ran for around 20 cycles with Phusion, which was used together with a constant-region primer and the adapter on the V primers. TCRdb itself ran the reads through MiXCR, one entry per CDR3 protein. The table includes about 91,000 distinct CDR3 sequences, roughly 19% detected once. This sample comprised PBMCs, obtained after low-dose radiotherapy plus immunotherapy. These receptors were taken from a female donor with ovarian cancer.

This clonotype was seen a handful of times. The chain couples TRBV4-1 to TRBJ1-3; D call uncertain. V shed 1 base and J shed 3 bases, with 7 bases lying between them. The CDR3 spans 14 residues. CDR1 is MGHRA, CDR2 YSYEKL, per germline. The DNA of the CDR3 is TGCGCCAGCAGCCAAGCGGCGGGTGGAAACACCATATATTTT. It specifies CASSQAAGGNTIYF.

The rearrangement uses TRBV6-2 or TRBV6-3 and TRBJ2-2, with D maybe TRBD1 (5 bases). This CDR3 contains 16 residues. Germline CDR1 is MNHEY and CDR2 is SVGEGT. Between the trimmed V and J ends, which lost 5 bases and 6 bases, there was a span of 19 bases. In nucleotides, the CDR3 is TGTGCCAGCAGTGAAACCGCAGGGTTTTATGCCGGGGAGCTGTTTTTT. Residues: CASSETAGFYAGELFF.

The chain links TRBV3-1 to TRBJ1-5, with TRBD1 matching over 8 bases. CDR1 and CDR2 (germline): LGHDT, YNNKEL (reference sequence). This CDR3 comprises 15 residues. V trimming: 4 bases; J trimming: 2 bases; junction bases outside the gene matches: 4. CDR3 residues: CASSPRTGRNQPQHF. In DNA, the CDR3 is TGTGCCAGCAGCCCTAGGACAGGGCGCAATCAGCCCCAGCATTTT.

This clonotype was seen repeatedly, ten times or more. The chain recombines TRBV5-1 with TRBJ2-7, with D possibly matching TRBD1 (6 bases). The germline CDR1 and CDR2 sequences are SGHRS and YFSETQ. Trimming pared 0 bases from V and 5 bases from J, leaving 12 bases between. The CDR3 totals 14 residues. CDR3 nucleotide sequence: TGCGCCAGCAGCTTGGGGCTTAACAGGGACGAGCAGTACTTC. Protein: CASSLGLNRDEQYF.

This clonotype was counted many times. The chain carries TRBV19 and TRBJ1-4; 7 bases align to TRBD1. The V gene's germline CDR1 is LNHDA and CDR2 SQIVND (reference sequence). With V trimmed by 5 bases and J by 5 bases, 8 bases remained unmatched. CDR3 length equals 15 residues. The DNA for the CDR3 is TGTGCCAGTAGTGTCCGACAGGGAGGAAATGAAAAACTGTTTTTT. This gives the protein CASSVRQGGNEKLFF.

This clonotype was detected ten times or more. The J gene is TRBJ1-2, the V gene TRBV28; D remains ambiguous. The CDR3 is 13 residues long. Germline V lookup: CDR1 MDHEN, CDR2 SYDVKM. Trimming cost V 4 bases and J 4 bases, with 10 bases left between them. CDR3 amino acids: CASSSPSLYGYTF. CDR3 coding DNA: TGTGCCAGCAGTTCGCCCAGCCTCTATGGCTACACCTTC.

The chain uses TRBV19 and TRBJ1-1; D is unclear. V shed 1 base and J shed 0 bases, with 6 bases lying between them. Germline-derived CDR1 and CDR2 are LNHDA and SQIVND (reference sequence). The CDR3 contains 14 residues. As DNA, the CDR3 is TGTGCCAGTAGTATAGGGTATTTGAACACTGAAGCTTTCTTT. Amino acids: CASSIGYLNTEAFF. Using reference TRBV19 and TRBJ1-1 for the parts outside the CDR3, the full variable domain is DGGITQSPKYLFRKEGQNVTLSCEQNLNHDAMYWYRQDPGQGLRLIYYSQIVNDFQKGDIAEGYSVSREKKESFPLTVTSAQKNPTAFYLCASSIGYLNTEAFFGQGTRLTVV.

The sample holds a few counts of this clonotype. The chain links TRBV5-1 to TRBJ1-1; TRBD1 might be the D (5 bases). The length of the CDR3 is 13 residues. Per the germline V gene, CDR1 is SGHRS and CDR2 is YFSETQ. The V gene lost 10 bases and the J gene lost 4 bases, with 17 bases spanning the gap. The CDR3 region is CAGRQGPATEAFF. The CDR3 coding sequence is TGCGCCGGCCGTCAGGGACCGGCCACTGAAGCTTTCTTT.

This clonotype has more than one count but fewer than ten. This chain joins TRBV6-2 or TRBV6-3 and TRBJ1-5, with TRBD1 identical over 7 bases. J was trimmed by 2 bases and V by 5 bases; bases with no gene match: 9. Germline CDR1 reads MNHEY; CDR2 reads SVGEGT. This CDR3 comprises 16 residues. CDR3 protein: CASSHRGPEGNQPQHF. DNA of the CDR3: TGTGCCAGCAGTCACAGGGGACCGGAGGGCAATCAGCCCCAGCATTTT.

This clonotype appeared many times. The chain joins TRBV6-2 or TRBV6-3 to TRBJ2-1, with D perhaps assigned TRBD1 or TRBD2 (6 bases each). This CDR3 contains 16 residues. CDR1 is MNHEY and CDR2 is SVGEGT in the germline V gene. V dropped 5 bases and J dropped 3 bases, with 17 bases sitting between them. As DNA, the CDR3 is TGTGCCAGCAGTGCGAGAGGGGGAGGTGGCTACAATGAGCAGTTCTTC. Its protein product is CASSARGGGGYNEQFF.

This rearrangement joins TRBV5-5 to TRBJ2-7; possibly TRBD1 or TRBD2 for D (6 bases each). The germline CDR1 and CDR2 sequences are SGHKS and YYEKEE (reference sequence). V lost 7 bases, J lost 2 bases, and 13 bases lay in between. The CDR3 totals 13 residues. The chain's CDR3 is CASGGQGPYEQYF. Written as DNA, the CDR3 is TGTGCCAGCGGGGGGCAGGGACCCTACGAGCAGTACTTC.

Details on this clonotype: No conserved phenylalanine or tryptophan ends this CDR3, so it is likely a read error. The chain employs TRBV14 and TRBJ2-5, with TRBD2 matching 9 bases. Germline V gene lookup returns CDR1 SGHDN and CDR2 FVKESK. The CDR3 extends over 17 amino acids. Unmatched junction bases numbered 10, after V lost 1 base and J lost 4 bases. The CDR3 DNA is TGTGCCAGCAGCCAAGGACTTATAGCGGGAGCTGGAGAGACCCAGTACCTC. Translated: CASSQGLIAGAGETQYL.

The sample holds many counts of this clonotype. The V call is TRBV9, the J call TRBJ2-2; 12 nucleotides align to TRBD2. The CDR3 is 19 residues long. Germline values: CDR1 SGDLS, CDR2 YYNGEE. With 0 bases clipped from V and 5 bases from J, the junction kept 11 bases outside the gene matches. In nucleotides, the CDR3 is TGTGCCAGCAGCGTAGGACTAGCGGGAGCTACTTTGAGTACCGGGGAGCTGTTTTTT. Its translation is CASSVGLAGATLSTGELFF.

Only a few counts were recorded for this clonotype. The chain recombines TRBV28 with TRBJ2-2; TRBD1 matches 8 bases. Germline V gives CDR1 MDHEN, CDR2 SYDVKM. This CDR3 has 13 residues. V trimming: 9 bases; J trimming: 9 bases; junction bases outside the gene matches: 9. For the CDR3, the DNA is TGTGCCAGTCGTTCAGGGGGCCTATGGGAGCTGTTTTTT. It translates to CASRSGGLWELFF.

This clonotype was counted ten times or more. The chain recombines TRBV20-1 with TRBJ2-1; TRBD2 agrees at 7 bases. The CDR3 has 15 amino acids. CDR1 DFQATT and CDR2 SNEGSKA come from the germline V gene (reference sequence). The trim removed 6 bases at V and 6 bases at J, leaving 14 bases unmatched. The CDR3 DNA is TGCAGTGCCCGTAACGATGGGGGAGGGCCCAATGAGCAGTTCTTC. It codes for CSARNDGGGPNEQFF.

Regarding this clonotype: Only one base separates this from a far larger clonotype, so it likely reflects a read error. The chain is built from TRBV7-3 and TRBJ2-5, with a tentative D call TRBD1 (5 bases). The CDR3 runs 15 residues. CDR1 is SGHTA and CDR2 is FQGTGA in the germline V gene. CDR3 in DNA: TGTGCCAACAGCTTACATTCGAGGACACAAGAGACCCAGTACTTC. This codes for CANSLHSRTQETQYF. Variable domain in full (rest from reference TRBV7-3 and TRBJ2-5): GAGVSQTPSNKVTEKGKYVELRCDPISGHTALYWYRQSLGQGPEFLIYFQGTGAADDSGLPNDRFFAVRPEGSVSTLKIQRTERGDSAVYLCANSLHSRTQETQYFGPGTRLLVL.

A note on this clonotype: This may be a read error, as it is one base from a much larger clone. The rearrangement uses TRBV6-2 or TRBV6-3 and TRBJ2-5, with 8 bases lining up with TRBD2. Germline CDR1 reads MNHEY; CDR2 reads SVGEGT. The CDR3 contains 14 residues. Trimming removed 11 bases from V and 4 bases from J; junction bases left unmatched: 12. The CDR3 bases are TGTGCCGGCGGGGGGTTCATCGGGGGAGAGACCCAGTACTTC. Translation gives CAGGGFIGGETQYF.

The chain employs TRBV20-1 and TRBJ2-3; 9 positions agree with TRBD2. This CDR3 is 14 amino acids long. The J segment lost 2 bases and the V segment lost 5 bases, leaving 5 bases of the junction unmatched. Germline V gives CDR1 DFQATT, CDR2 SNEGSKA (reference sequence). CDR3 residues: CSARPSGTTDTQYF. Written as DNA, the CDR3 is TGCAGTGCTCGTCCTAGCGGGACCACAGATACGCAGTATTTT.

This clonotype was detected ten times or more. This chain connects TRBV6-4 to TRBJ2-3; 11 positions match TRBD2. Germline V gene data show CDR1 as MRHNA and CDR2 as SNTAGT. The CDR3 contains 15 residues. Trimming removed 4 bases from V and 5 bases from J; junction bases left unmatched: 5. CDR3 sequence reads: CASSALAGGRDTQYF. The CDR3 DNA reads as TGTGCCAGCAGTGCCCTAGCGGGGGGCCGAGATACGCAGTATTTT.

The table lists this clonotype with many counts. The genes are TRBV28 and TRBJ1-6; 7 nucleotides agree with TRBD1. CDR3 size: 15 residues. The V segment lost 6 bases and the J segment 7 bases; nucleotides outside the gene matches: 9. Germline values: CDR1 MDHEN, CDR2 SYDVKM. CDR3 loop: CASRESTGNNSPLHF. The CDR3 DNA reads TGTGCCAGCAGGGAATCGACAGGGAACAATTCACCCCTCCACTTT.

This clonotype occurred a few times. The chain is built from TRBV28 and TRBJ1-2; no reliable D call. The CDR3 covers 17 residues. Trimming cost V 5 bases and J 4 bases, with 23 bases left between them. The germline V gene encodes CDR1 MDHEN and CDR2 SYDVKM. CDR3: CASSTPRATERLYGYTF. The CDR3 coding sequence is TGTGCCAGCAGTACCCCTCGGGCTACCGAACGACTCTATGGCTACACCTTC.